Included here is one T cell receptor (beta chain) sequence, with context. The target of this receptor is not known. No much larger clone is present one base from it, and per-base qualities are unavailable. TCRbeta CDR3 regions were amplified from genomic DNA using the immunoSEQ Assay, a bias-controlled multiplex PCR. Regarding the original processing steps: Nucleated cell counts per sample were estimated from amplification of reference gene primers within the assay. To quantify the absolute abundance of each unique TCRbeta CDR3 rearrangement, sequence reads were collapsed and filtered. For each sample, productive Simpson clonality was calculated as the square root of Simpson's diversity index over productive rearrangements. TCRdb carries this immuneACCESS record with in-frame sequences only. Its versions omit some clonotypes, under half of them owing to an unresolved V gene in the studies checked, with the rest unexplained. The V and J calls and the clone size are those of that table, but D and trimming were determined from the DNA. Across this sample there are about 210,000 clones, with about 81% seen only once. The top ten clones comprise approximately 8.7% of the sample.

This sample was taken from a study of blood T cell repertoires in COVID-19 (dated by TCRdb to 2018 to 2021). Turning to the overall study: The collaborator samples originated in the United States, Italy and Spain and spanned the acute and convalescent phases of COVID-19. The material from the prospective study consisted of cDNA or gDNA derived from T cells, B-cell-depleted T cells, or PBMCs. Deeply sampled blood TCRbeta repertoires from subjects exposed to, actively infected with, or recovered from COVID-19 were included in the dataset. The repertoires were released in a freely available public database intended as a resource for research on the immune response to SARS-CoV-2. The samples were drawn from the first 160 participants of the ongoing ImmuneRACE study and from some 1,300 subjects provided by 6 global collaborators. A de-identified subject ID, COVID-19 status, age in years and sex were almost always included in the sample metadata. Where available, HLA class I and class II types were obtained from metadata supplied by the sample provider rather than from assay-based typing. Findings and caveats that apply to the study as a whole: The quantity of clinical and demographic metadata differed by source and by participant and was supplied without curation.

Participants in the prospective study were enrolled through a virtual design, were aged roughly 18 to 100 years, and lived in roughly 26 United States geographic areas. Cohort assignment in the prospective study relied on participant-reported clinical history from a screening survey and a study questionnaire. For ImmuneRACE Cohort 3, a participant was defined as recovered based on two consecutive negative NP/OP PCR tests, clearance by a healthcare professional, or resolution of symptoms. Mobile phlebotomists in the prospective study collected whole blood, serum and a nasopharyngeal or oropharyngeal swab from every participant. Prospective study participants could optionally give additional blood draws and questionnaires over an approximately 2-month period. Before DNA extraction, prospective study blood samples were shipped either frozen or at room temperature. V is reduced by 4 bases and J by 0 bases, leaving a spacing of 12 bases between them. Including cysteine and phenylalanine, the CDR3 has 15 amino acids. The sequence is cut down to CDR3 DNA, 45 bases in frame from base 1. The germline V gene encodes CDR1 SGHNT and CDR2 YYREEE (reference sequence).

This receptor was obtained from a middle-aged man who had recovered from COVID-19. The rearrangement combines TRBV5-4 with TRBJ2-3; there is no confident call for the D gene. Sample: PBMCs or T cells enriched from blood (not recorded which). The CDR3 protein sequence reads: CASSLDYKSTDTQYF. In nucleotide form, the sequence is TGTGCCAGCAGCCTGGATTACAAGAGCACAGATACGCAGTATTTT. With the portions outside the CDR3 filled from the reference TRBV5-4 and TRBJ2-3 genes, the complete variable region becomes ETGVTQSPTHLIKTRGQQVTLRCSSQSGHNTVSWYQQALGQGPQFIFQYYREEENGRGNFPPRFSGLQFPNYSSELNVNALELDDSALYLCASSLDYKSTDTQYFGPGTRLTVL.